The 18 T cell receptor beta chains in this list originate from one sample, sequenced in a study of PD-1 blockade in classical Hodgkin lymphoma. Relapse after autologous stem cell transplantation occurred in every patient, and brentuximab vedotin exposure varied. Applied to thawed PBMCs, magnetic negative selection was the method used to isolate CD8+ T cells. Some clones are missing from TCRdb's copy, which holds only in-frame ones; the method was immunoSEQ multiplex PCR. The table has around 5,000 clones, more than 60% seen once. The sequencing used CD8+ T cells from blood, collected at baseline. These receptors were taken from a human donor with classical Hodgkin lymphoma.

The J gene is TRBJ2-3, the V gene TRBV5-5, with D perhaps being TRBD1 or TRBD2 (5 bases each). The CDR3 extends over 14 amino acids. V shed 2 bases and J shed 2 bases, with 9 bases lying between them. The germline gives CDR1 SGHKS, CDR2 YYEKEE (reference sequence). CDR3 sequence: CASSLEGYTDTQYF. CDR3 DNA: TGTGCCAGCAGCTTAGAGGGGTACACAGATACGCAGTATTTT.

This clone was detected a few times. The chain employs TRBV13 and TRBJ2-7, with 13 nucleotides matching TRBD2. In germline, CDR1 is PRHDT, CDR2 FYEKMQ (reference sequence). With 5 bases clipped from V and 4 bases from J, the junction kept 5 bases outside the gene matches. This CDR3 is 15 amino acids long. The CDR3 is CASSLEGLAGYEQYF. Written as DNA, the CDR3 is TGTGCCAGCAGCCTCGAGGGACTAGCGGGGTACGAGCAGTACTTC.

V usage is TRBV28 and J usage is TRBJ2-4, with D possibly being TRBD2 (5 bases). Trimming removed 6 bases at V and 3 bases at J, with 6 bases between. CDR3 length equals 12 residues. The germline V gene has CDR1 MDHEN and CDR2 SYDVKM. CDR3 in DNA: TGTGCCAGCAGACTAGACAAAAACATTCAGTACTTC. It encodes CASRLDKNIQYF.

The CDR3 region is CAWGSTDTQYF. In nucleotides, the CDR3 is TGTGCCTGGGGGTCCACAGATACGCAGTATTTT. The chain couples TRBV30 to TRBJ2-3; D gene uncertain. The length of the CDR3 is 11 residues. Trimming took off 5 bases at V and 2 bases at J, with 5 bases between the two ends. CDR1 and CDR2 (germline): GTSNPN, SVGIG (reference sequence).

The CDR3 loop reads CASRSDRGYEQYF. Here the CDR3 DNA reads TGTGCCAGCAGGTCAGACAGGGGATACGAGCAGTACTTC. The J gene is TRBJ2-7, the V gene TRBV2; 8 bases map to TRBD1. V shed 6 bases, J shed 4 bases, and the junction held 5 bases outside the gene matches. CDR3 length: 13 amino acids. CDR1 and CDR2 (germline): SNHLY, FYNNEI.

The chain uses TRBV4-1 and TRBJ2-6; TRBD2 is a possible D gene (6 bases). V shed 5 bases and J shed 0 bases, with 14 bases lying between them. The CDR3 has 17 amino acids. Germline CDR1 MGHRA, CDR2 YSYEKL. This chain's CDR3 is CASSDGTSSSGANVLTF. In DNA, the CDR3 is TGCGCCAGCAGCGACGGGACTTCCAGCTCTGGGGCCAACGTCCTGACTTTC.

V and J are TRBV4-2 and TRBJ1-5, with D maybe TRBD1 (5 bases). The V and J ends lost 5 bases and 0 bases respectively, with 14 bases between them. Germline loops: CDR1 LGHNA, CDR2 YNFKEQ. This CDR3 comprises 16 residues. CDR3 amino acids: CASSAGGTNSNQPQHF. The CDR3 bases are TGTGCCAGCAGCGCCGGGGGGACTAATAGCAATCAGCCCCAGCATTTT.

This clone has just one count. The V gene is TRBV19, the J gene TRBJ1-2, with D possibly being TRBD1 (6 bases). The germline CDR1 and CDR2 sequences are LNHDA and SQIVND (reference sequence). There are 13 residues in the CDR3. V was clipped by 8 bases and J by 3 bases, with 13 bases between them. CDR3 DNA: TGTGCCAGTGCTATCAGGGGATACTATGGCTACACCTTC. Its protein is CASAIRGYYGYTF.

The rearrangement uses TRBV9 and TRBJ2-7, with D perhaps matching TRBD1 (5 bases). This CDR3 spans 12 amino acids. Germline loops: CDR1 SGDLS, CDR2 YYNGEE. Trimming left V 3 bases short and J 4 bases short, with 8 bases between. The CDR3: CASSAAGYEQYF. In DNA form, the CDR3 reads TGTGCCAGCAGCGCTGCAGGGTACGAGCAGTACTTC.

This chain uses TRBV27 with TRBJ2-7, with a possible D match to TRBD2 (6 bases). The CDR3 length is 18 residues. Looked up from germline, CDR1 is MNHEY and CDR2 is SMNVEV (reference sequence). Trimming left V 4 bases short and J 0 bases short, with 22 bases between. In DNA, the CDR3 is TGTGCCAGCAGTTCTCAAAACTCACCGGGACTTGCCTCCTACGAGCAGTACTTC. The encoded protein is CASSSQNSPGLASYEQYF.

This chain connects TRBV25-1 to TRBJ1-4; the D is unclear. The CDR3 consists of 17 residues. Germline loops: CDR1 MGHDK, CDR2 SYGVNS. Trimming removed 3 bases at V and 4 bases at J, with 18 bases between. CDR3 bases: TGTGCCAGCAGTGACCCCTGGTTCGGCAGCCTTAATGAAAAACTGTTTTTT. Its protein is CASSDPWFGSLNEKLFF.

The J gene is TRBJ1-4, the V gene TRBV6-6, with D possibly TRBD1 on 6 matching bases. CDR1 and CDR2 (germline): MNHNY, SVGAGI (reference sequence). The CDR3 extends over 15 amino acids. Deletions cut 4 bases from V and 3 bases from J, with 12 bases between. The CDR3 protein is CASSLYRVANEKLFF. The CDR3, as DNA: TGTGCCAGCAGTTTATACAGGGTCGCTAATGAAAAACTGTTTTTT.

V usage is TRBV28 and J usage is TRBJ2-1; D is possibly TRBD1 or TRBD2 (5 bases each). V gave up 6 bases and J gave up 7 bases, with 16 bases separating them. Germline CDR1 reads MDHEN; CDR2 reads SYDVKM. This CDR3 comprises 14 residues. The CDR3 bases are TGTGCCAGCAGCTTCCCGGGGCGGCTGAATGAGCAGTTCTTC. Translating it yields CASSFPGRLNEQFF.

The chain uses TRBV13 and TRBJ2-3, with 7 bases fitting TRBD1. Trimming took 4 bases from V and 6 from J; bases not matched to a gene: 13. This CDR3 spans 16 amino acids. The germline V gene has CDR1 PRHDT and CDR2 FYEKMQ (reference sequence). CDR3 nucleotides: TGTGCCAGCAGCTCCACCCCTGACAGGGTGGGGGATACGCAGTATTTT. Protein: CASSSTPDRVGDTQYF. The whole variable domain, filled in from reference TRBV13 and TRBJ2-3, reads AAGVIQSPRHLIKEKRETATLKCYPIPRHDTVYWYQQGPGQDPQFLISFYEKMQSDKGSIPDRFSAQQFSDYHSELNMSSLELGDSALYFCASSSTPDRVGDTQYFGPGTRLTVL.

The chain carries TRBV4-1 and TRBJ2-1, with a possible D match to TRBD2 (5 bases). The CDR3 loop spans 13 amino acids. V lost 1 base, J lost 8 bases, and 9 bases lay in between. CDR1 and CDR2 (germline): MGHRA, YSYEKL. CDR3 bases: TGCGCCAGCAGCCAAGTGGCGCGGGATGAGCAGTTCTTC. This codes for CASSQVARDEQFF.

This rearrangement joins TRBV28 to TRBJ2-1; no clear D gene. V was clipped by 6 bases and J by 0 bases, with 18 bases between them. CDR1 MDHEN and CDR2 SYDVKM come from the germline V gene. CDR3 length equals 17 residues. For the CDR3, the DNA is TGTGCCAGCAGGCGGTTTGGTGTTCATAGCTCCTACAATGAGCAGTTCTTC. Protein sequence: CASRRFGVHSSYNEQFF.

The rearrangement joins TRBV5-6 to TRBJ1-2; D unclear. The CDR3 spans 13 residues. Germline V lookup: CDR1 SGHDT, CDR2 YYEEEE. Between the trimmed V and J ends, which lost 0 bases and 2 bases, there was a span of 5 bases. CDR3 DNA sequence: TGTGCCAGCAGCTTGGACGGAAACTATGGCTACACCTTC. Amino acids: CASSLDGNYGYTF.

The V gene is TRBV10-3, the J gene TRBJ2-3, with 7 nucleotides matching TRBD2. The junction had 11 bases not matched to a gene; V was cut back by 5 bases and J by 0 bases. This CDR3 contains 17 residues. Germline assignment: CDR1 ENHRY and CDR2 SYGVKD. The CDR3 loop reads CAISNPGTIYSTDTQYF. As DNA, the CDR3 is TGTGCCATCAGTAACCCCGGGACTATATATAGCACAGATACGCAGTATTTT.